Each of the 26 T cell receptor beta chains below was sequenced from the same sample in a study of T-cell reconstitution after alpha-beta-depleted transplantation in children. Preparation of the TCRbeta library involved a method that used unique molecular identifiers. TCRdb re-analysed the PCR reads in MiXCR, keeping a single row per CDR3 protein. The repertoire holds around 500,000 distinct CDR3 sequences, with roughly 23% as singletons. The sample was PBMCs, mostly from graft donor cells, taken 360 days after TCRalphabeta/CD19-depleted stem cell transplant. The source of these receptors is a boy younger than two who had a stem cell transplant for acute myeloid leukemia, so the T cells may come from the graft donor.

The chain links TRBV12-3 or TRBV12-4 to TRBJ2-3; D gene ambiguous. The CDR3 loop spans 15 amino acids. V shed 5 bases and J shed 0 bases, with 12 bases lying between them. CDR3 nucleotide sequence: TGTGCCAGCAGTCAGCACCCTTCTAGCACAGATACGCAGTATTTT. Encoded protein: CASSQHPSSTDTQYF.

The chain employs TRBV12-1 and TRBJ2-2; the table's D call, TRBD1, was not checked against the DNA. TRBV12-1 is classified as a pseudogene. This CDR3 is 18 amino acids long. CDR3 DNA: TGTGCCAGCAGCCTGAGGGGGAACGGGGGCCTCCACGCCGGGGAGCTGTTTTTT. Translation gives CASSLRGNGGLHAGELFF.

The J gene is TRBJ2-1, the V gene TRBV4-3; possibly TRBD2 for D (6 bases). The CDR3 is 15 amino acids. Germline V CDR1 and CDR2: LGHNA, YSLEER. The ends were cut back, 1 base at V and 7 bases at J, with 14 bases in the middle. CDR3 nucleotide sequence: TGCGCCAGCAGCCAAGTTGCATTCGCGGGGAATGAGCAGTTCTTC. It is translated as CASSQVAFAGNEQFF.

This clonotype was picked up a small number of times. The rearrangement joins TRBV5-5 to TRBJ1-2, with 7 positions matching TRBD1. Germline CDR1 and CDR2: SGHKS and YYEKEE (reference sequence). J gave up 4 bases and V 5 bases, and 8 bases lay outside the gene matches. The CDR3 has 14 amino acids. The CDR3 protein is CASSMLGGSYGYTF. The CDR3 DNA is TGTGCCAGCAGTATGCTAGGGGGCAGCTATGGCTACACCTTC. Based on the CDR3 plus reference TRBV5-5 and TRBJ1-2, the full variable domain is DAGVTQSPTHLIKTRGQQVTLRCSPISGHKSVSWYQQVLGQGPQFIFQYYEKEERGRGNFPDRFSARQFPNYSSELNVNALLLGDSALYLCASSMLGGSYGYTFGSGTRLTVV.

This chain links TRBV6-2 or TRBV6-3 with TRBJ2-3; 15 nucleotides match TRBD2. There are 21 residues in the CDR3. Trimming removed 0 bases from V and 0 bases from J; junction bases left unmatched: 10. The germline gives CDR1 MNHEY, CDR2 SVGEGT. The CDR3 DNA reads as TGTGCCAGCAGTTACTCACCGCCCTGGACTAGCGGGGGGGCTAGCACAGATACGCAGTATTTT. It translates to CASSYSPPWTSGGASTDTQYF.

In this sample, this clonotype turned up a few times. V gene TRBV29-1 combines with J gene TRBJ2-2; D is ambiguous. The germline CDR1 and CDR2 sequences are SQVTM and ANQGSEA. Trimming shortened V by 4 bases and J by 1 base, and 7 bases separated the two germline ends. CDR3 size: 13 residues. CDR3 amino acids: CSVGVRNTGELFF. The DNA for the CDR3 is TGCAGCGTTGGGGTACGGAACACCGGGGAGCTGTTTTTT.

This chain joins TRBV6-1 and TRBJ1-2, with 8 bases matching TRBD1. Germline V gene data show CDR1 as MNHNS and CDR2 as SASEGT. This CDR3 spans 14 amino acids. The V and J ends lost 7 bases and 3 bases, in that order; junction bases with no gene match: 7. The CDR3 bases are TGTGCCAGCACCCGACAGGGGCAAGACTATGGCTACACCTTC. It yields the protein CASTRQGQDYGYTF.

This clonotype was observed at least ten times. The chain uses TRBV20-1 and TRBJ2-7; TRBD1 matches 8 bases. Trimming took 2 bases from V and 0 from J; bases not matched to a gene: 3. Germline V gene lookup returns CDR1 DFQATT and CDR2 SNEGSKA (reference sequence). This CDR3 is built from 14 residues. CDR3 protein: CSARTGTGSYEQYF. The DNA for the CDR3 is TGCAGTGCTAGAACAGGGACAGGCTCCTACGAGCAGTACTTC.

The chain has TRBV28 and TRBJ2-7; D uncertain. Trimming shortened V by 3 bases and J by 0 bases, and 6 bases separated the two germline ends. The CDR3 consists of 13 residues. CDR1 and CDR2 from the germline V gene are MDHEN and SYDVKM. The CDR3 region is CASSFRSSYEQYV. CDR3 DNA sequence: TGTGCCAGCAGTTTTAGGAGCTCCTACGAGCAGTACGTC.

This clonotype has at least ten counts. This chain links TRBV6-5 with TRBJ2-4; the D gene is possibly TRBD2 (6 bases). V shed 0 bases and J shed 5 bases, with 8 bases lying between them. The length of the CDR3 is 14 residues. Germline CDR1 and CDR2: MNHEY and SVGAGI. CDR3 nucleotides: TGTGCCAGCAGTTACTCCCAGCGGGAAAACATTCAGTACTTC. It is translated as CASSYSQRENIQYF.

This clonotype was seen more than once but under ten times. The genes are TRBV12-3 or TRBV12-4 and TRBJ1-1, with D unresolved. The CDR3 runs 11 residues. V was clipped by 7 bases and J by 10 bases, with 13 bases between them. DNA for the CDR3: TGTGCCAGCATGTCGCTCTACATAGCTTTCTTT. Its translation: CASMSLYIAFF.

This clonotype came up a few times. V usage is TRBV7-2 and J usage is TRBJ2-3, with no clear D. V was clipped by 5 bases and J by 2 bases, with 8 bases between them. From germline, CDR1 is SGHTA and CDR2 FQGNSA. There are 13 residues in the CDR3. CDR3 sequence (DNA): TGTGCCAGCAGCGTAGGGTTCACAGATACGCAGTATTTT. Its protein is CASSVGFTDTQYF.

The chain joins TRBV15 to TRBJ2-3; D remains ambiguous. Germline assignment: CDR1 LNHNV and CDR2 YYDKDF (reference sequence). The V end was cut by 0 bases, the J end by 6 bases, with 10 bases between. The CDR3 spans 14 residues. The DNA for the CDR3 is TGTGCCACCAGCAGAGACGGTAGCCGGGATACGCAGTATTTT. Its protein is CATSRDGSRDTQYF.

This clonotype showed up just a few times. CDR3: CSARTGELEQYV. As DNA, the CDR3 is TGCAGTGCTAGAACCGGGGAACTGGAGCAGTACGTC. This chain uses TRBV20-1 with TRBJ2-7; the D gene is possibly TRBD2 (5 bases). The CDR3 totals 12 residues. Germline V CDR1 and CDR2: DFQATT, SNEGSKA (reference sequence). V lost 2 bases and J lost 7, with 12 bases in between.

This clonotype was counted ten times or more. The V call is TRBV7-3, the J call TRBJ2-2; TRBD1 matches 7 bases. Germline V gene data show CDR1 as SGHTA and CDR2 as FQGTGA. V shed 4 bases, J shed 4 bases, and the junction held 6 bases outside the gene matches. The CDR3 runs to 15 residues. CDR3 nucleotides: TGTGCCAGCAGCTCAGGGGGATGGGGCACCGGGGAGCTGTTTTTT. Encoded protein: CASSSGGWGTGELFF.

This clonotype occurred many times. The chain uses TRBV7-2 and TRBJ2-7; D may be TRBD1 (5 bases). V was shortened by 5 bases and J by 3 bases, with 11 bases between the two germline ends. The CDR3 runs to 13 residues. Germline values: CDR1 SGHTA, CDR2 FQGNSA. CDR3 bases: TGTGCCAGCAGCCTGGACATTTACTACGAGCAGTACGTC. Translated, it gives CASSLDIYYEQYV.

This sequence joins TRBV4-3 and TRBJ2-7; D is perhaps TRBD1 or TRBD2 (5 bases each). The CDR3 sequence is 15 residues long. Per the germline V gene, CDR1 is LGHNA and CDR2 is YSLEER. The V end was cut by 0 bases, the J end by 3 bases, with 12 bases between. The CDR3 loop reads CASSQDRDGRYEQYF. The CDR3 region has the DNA TGCGCCAGCAGCCAAGACCGGGACGGACGCTACGAGCAGTACTTC.

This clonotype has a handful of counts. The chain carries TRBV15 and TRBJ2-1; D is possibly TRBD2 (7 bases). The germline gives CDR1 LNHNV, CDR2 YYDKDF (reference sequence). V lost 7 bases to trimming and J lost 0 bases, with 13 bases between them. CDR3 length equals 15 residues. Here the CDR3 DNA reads TGTGCCACCAAGGTGGGGGGGCCCTCCTACAATGAGCAGTTCTTC. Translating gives CATKVGGPSYNEQFF.

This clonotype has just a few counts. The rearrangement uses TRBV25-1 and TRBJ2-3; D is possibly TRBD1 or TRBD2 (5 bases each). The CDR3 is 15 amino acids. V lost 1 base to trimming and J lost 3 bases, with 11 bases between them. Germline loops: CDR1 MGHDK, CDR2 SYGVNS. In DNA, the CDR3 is TGTGCCAGCAGTGAATCCCCCAGGGAGACAGATACGCAGTATTTT. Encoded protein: CASSESPRETDTQYF.

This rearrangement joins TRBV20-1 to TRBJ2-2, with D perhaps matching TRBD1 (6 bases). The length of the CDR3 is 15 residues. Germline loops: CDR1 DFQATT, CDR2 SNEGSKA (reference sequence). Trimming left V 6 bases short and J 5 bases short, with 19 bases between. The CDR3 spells CSAKNDRKGTGELFF. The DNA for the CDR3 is TGCAGTGCCAAAAACGACAGGAAAGGAACCGGGGAGCTGTTTTTT.

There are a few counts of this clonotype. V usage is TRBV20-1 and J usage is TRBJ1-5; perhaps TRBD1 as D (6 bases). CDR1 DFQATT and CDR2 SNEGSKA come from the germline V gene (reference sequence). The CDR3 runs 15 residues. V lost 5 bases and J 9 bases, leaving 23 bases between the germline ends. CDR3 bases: TGCAGTGCTTCACGCGGGGGGCAGGGGACAAGGCCCCAGCATTTT. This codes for CSASRGGQGTRPQHF.

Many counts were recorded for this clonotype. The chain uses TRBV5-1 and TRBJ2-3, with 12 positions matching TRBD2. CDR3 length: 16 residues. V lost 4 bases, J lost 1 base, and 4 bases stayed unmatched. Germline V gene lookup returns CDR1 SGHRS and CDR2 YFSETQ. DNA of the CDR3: TGCGCCAGCAGCGTACTAGCGGGGGGCCGCACAGATACGCAGTATTTT. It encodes CASSVLAGGRTDTQYF.

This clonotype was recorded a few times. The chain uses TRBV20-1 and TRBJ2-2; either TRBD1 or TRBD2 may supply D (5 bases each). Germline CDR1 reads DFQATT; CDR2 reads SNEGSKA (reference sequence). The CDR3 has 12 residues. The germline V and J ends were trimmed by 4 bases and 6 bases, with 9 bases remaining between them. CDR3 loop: CSATGPAGELFF. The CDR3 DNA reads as TGCAGTGCTACGGGACCCGCCGGGGAGCTGTTTTTT.

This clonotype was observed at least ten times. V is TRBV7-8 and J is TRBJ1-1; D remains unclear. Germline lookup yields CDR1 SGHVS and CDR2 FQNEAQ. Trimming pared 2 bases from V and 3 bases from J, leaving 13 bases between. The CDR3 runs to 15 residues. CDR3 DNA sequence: TGTGCCAGCAGCTTAACGGGGATTAGGGACACTGAAGCTTTCTTT. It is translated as CASSLTGIRDTEAFF.

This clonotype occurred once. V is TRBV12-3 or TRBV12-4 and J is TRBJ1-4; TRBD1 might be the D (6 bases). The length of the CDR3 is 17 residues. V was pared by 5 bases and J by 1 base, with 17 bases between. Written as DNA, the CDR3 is TGTGCCAGCAGTCCCCCCGCAGGGGAAAGAACTAATGAAAAACTGTTTTTT. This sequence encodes CASSPPAGERTNEKLFF.

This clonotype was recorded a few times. CDR3 sequence reads: CASSQPRGQETQYF. Written as DNA, the CDR3 is TGTGCCAGCAGCCAGCCGAGGGGGCAGGAGACCCAGTACTTC. The rearrangement links TRBV14 to TRBJ2-5, with TRBD1 matching 7 bases. There are 14 residues in the CDR3. Germline lookup yields CDR1 SGHDN and CDR2 FVKESK. V shed 3 bases and J 5 bases; nucleotides not matched to a gene: 6.